The 23 T cell receptor beta chains below were found in one sample sequenced in a study of OX40 agonist ivuxolimab in advanced cancers. The library was generated by the immunoSEQ multiplex PCR assay. Not all clones reach the TCRdb copy of this immuneACCESS table, which keeps in-frame sequences only. Checked studies attribute under half of the gap to unresolved V genes and leave the rest unexplained. Present in this sample are tens of thousands of clones, 75% to 85% of which were seen just once. The ten largest clonotypes hold 3.1% of the sample. The specimen was CD4+ or CD8+ T cells sorted from blood, collected in a trial of the OX40 agonist ivuxolimab. The source is an adult with an advanced solid tumor such as melanoma, head and neck, liver or kidney cancer.

V usage is TRBV2 and J usage is TRBJ2-5; 9 bases are shared with TRBD2. CDR3 length: 15 residues. J was trimmed by 1 base and V by 7 bases; bases with no gene match: 7. Per the germline V gene, CDR1 is SNHLY and CDR2 is FYNNEI. The CDR3 sequence is CASKTSGATQETQYF. In nucleotides, the CDR3 is TGTGCCAGCAAGACTAGCGGAGCCACCCAAGAGACCCAGTACTTC.

This rearrangement joins TRBV6-1 to TRBJ2-3; either TRBD1 or TRBD2 may supply D (6 bases each). CDR1 and CDR2 from the germline V gene are MNHNS and SASEGT. This CDR3 is built from 14 residues. Trimming removed 8 bases from V and 3 bases from J, with 15 bases in between. The CDR3 bases are TGTGCCAGCGAAAGGACGGGGGCGACAGATACGCAGTATTTT. This gives the protein CASERTGATDTQYF.

The chain employs TRBV28 and TRBJ2-3; 7 nucleotides match TRBD2. CDR1 and CDR2 (germline): MDHEN, SYDVKM. Trimming took 10 bases from V and 0 from J; bases not matched to a gene: 4. CDR3 size: 13 residues. The CDR3 is CATQRGSTDTQYF. CDR3 bases: TGTGCCACCCAGCGGGGAAGCACAGATACGCAGTATTTT. Supplemented by reference TRBV28 and TRBJ2-3, the full variable domain reads DVKVTQSSRYLVKRTGEKVFLECVQDMDHENMFWYRQDPGLGLRLIYFSYDVKMKEKGDIPEGYSVSREKKERFSLILESASTNQTSMYLCATQRGSTDTQYFGPGTRLTVL.

The chain combines TRBV9 with TRBJ2-3, with a tentative D call TRBD2 (6 bases). V lost 4 bases, J lost 2 bases, and 14 bases lay in between. The CDR3 loop spans 15 amino acids. CDR1 is SGDLS and CDR2 is YYNGEE in the germline V gene. The CDR3 sequence: CASSSTGTYTDTQYF. DNA for the CDR3: TGTGCCAGCAGCTCCACCGGGACTTACACAGATACGCAGTATTTT. The entire variable domain, with the rest obtained from reference TRBV9 and TRBJ2-3, is as follows: DSGVTQTPKHLITATGQRVTLRCSPRSGDLSVYWYQQSLDQGLQFLIQYYNGEERAKGNILERFSAQQFPDLHSELNLSSLELGDSALYFCASSSTGTYTDTQYFGPGTRLTVL.

This chain joins TRBV5-1 and TRBJ2-7; D assignment may be TRBD1 or TRBD2 (5 bases each). CDR1 SGHRS and CDR2 YFSETQ come from the germline V gene. V gave up 4 bases and J gave up 2 bases, with 16 bases separating them. The CDR3 is 15 residues long. CDR3 sequence reads: CASSINTGTAYEQYF. The CDR3 region has the DNA TGCGCCAGCAGCATAAACACCGGGACCGCCTACGAGCAGTACTTC.

Here the CDR3 DNA reads TGTGCCAGCAGTGAATTGTCTACAAGTAATGAAAAACTGTTTTTT. Translation: CASSELSTSNEKLFF. This chain joins TRBV6-1 and TRBJ1-4; D is unclear. CDR3 size: 15 residues. Trimming shortened V by 2 bases and J by 4 bases, and 11 bases separated the two germline ends. CDR1 and CDR2 (germline): MNHNS, SASEGT.

The genes are TRBV5-1 and TRBJ2-2; D may correspond to TRBD1 or TRBD2 (5 bases each). Trimming took 0 bases from V and 2 from J, leaving 20 bases between them. The CDR3 runs 19 residues. From germline, CDR1 is SGHRS and CDR2 YFSETQ. The CDR3 spells CASSLGLGSRGRNTGELFF. The CDR3 DNA sequence: TGCGCCAGCAGCTTGGGACTGGGGTCGAGGGGTAGAAACACCGGGGAGCTGTTTTTT.

This clone was recorded a few times. The rearrangement uses TRBV7-9 and TRBJ1-1; D uncertain. Germline V gene sequence: CDR1 SEHNR, CDR2 FQNEAQ (reference sequence). The CDR3 runs 12 residues. V was trimmed by 5 bases and J by 7 bases, leaving 11 bases between them. CDR3 nucleotides: TGTGCCAGCAGCGACCCACCGGTTGAAGCTTTCTTT. This codes for CASSDPPVEAFF.

The chain joins TRBV4-2 to TRBJ1-6; 9 bases are a match to TRBD1. The germline V gene has CDR1 LGHNA and CDR2 YNFKEQ. Losses at the gene ends were 5 bases for V and 7 bases for J; bases not matched to a gene: 6. The CDR3 extends over 15 amino acids. The CDR3 DNA reads as TGTGCCAGCAGCTTGGAGACAGGGGGGAATTCACCCCTCCACTTT. This gives the protein CASSLETGGNSPLHF.

The chain carries TRBV27 and TRBJ1-4; D not certain. This CDR3 comprises 14 residues. Germline CDR1 is MNHEY and CDR2 is SMNVEV (reference sequence). Trimming pared 4 bases from V and 0 bases from J, leaving 6 bases between. For the CDR3, the DNA is TGTGCCAGCAGTTCTTGGGCAACTAATGAAAAACTGTTTTTT. Translating it yields CASSSWATNEKLFF. Complete variable domain (other parts from reference TRBV27 and TRBJ1-4): EAQVTQNPRYLITVTGKKLTVTCSQNMNHEYMSWYRQDPGLGLRQIYYSMNVEVTDKGDVPEGYKVSRKEKRNFPLILESPSPNQTSLYFCASSSWATNEKLFFGSGTQLSVL.

The chain carries TRBV5-1 and TRBJ2-3; 8 nucleotides agree with TRBD2. After removal of 2 bases from V and 4 bases from J, the junction contained 3 bases not matched to a gene. The CDR3 is 14 amino acids. The germline gives CDR1 SGHRS, CDR2 YFSETQ. The CDR3 protein is CASSLAGEPDTQYF. CDR3 nucleotides: TGCGCCAGCAGCTTAGCGGGAGAGCCAGATACGCAGTATTTT.

A word on this clone: A junction end diverges from the germline sequence, so it may reflect a read error. The chain employs TRBV5-1 and TRBJ2-7; either TRBD1 or TRBD2 may fit D (5 bases each). CDR3 length: 14 amino acids. The V gene's germline CDR1 is SGHRS and CDR2 YFSETQ. CDR3 sequence: CASSLITGAYEQYF. The CDR3 DNA reads TGTGCCAGCAGTCTAATAACCGGGGCGTACGAGCAGTACTTC.

The rearrangement joins TRBV2 to TRBJ2-7; possible D gene TRBD1, 6 bases. This CDR3 has 16 amino acids. The V gene lost 5 bases and the J gene lost 3 bases, with 20 bases spanning the gap. In germline, CDR1 is SNHLY, CDR2 FYNNEI. The CDR3 bases are TGTGCCAGCAGTAGATATCGGACAGTTGATGTCTACGAGCAGTACTTC. As protein: CASSRYRTVDVYEQYF.

This chain links TRBV5-4 with TRBJ1-2; D remains ambiguous. Trimming removed 3 bases at V and 5 bases at J, with 11 bases between. Germline values: CDR1 SGHNT, CDR2 YYREEE (reference sequence). The CDR3 length is 13 residues. In DNA form, the CDR3 reads TGTGCCAGCAGCTCGGACGGAACATATGGCTACACCTTC. Protein: CASSSDGTYGYTF. The full variable domain, in which reference TRBV5-4 and TRBJ1-2 provide the parts outside the CDR3, is ETGVTQSPTHLIKTRGQQVTLRCSSQSGHNTVSWYQQALGQGPQFIFQYYREEENGRGNFPPRFSGLQFPNYSSELNVNALELDDSALYLCASSSDGTYGYTFGSGTRLTVV.

CDR3 sequence reads: CASSLGQVGGYNEQFF. CDR3 nucleotide sequence: TGTGCCAGCAGCCTGGGCCAAGTCGGGGGCTACAATGAGCAGTTCTTC. The chain is built from TRBV5-4 and TRBJ2-1, with a possible D match to TRBD2 (6 bases). Trimming took off 4 bases at V and 3 bases at J, with 17 bases between the two ends. The germline gives CDR1 SGHNT, CDR2 YYREEE (reference sequence). The CDR3 has 16 amino acids. Full variable domain (remainder filled in from reference TRBV5-4 and TRBJ2-1): ETGVTQSPTHLIKTRGQQVTLRCSSQSGHNTVSWYQQALGQGPQFIFQYYREEENGRGNFPPRFSGLQFPNYSSELNVNALELDDSALYLCASSLGQVGGYNEQFFGPGTRLTVL.

The CDR3 here is CASSDRGGYEAFF. The CDR3 nucleotides read TGTGCCAGCAGTGATCGGGGGGGATATGAAGCTTTCTTT. This chain joins TRBV6-5 and TRBJ1-1; tentatively, D is TRBD1 (5 bases). This CDR3 spans 13 amino acids. V was shortened by 5 bases and J by 7 bases, with 14 bases between the two germline ends. The V gene's germline CDR1 is MNHEY and CDR2 SVGAGI.

This clone was observed a single time. V and J are TRBV6-6 and TRBJ2-2; D gene ambiguous. Germline CDR1 MNHNY, CDR2 SVGAGI (reference sequence). This CDR3 region has 14 residues. V was pared by 4 bases and J by 8 bases, with 14 bases between. DNA of the CDR3: TGTGCCAGCAGTTTTTCACAGAACCAGGGGGAGCTGTTTTTT. It encodes CASSFSQNQGELFF.

In this sample, this clone turned up a few times. The gene calls are TRBV5-1 and TRBJ1-6, with D maybe TRBD1 (5 bases). The CDR3 is 14 residues long. Germline V gene lookup returns CDR1 SGHRS and CDR2 YFSETQ. The V end lost 0 bases, the J end lost 6 bases, and 7 bases lay between the germline ends. The CDR3 sequence: CASSLAGTNSPLHF. The CDR3 DNA reads TGCGCCAGCAGCTTGGCAGGGACTAATTCACCCCTCCACTTT.

The V gene is TRBV7-9, the J gene TRBJ1-1; 7 bases fit TRBD1. The CDR3 extends over 15 amino acids. V dropped 5 bases and J dropped 0; count of bases not matched to a gene: 6. Germline V gene sequence: CDR1 SEHNR, CDR2 FQNEAQ (reference sequence). Here the CDR3 reads CASSHTDRVNTEAFF. In DNA, the CDR3 is TGTGCCAGCAGCCATACCGACAGGGTGAACACTGAAGCTTTCTTT.

This clone was found once. V gene TRBV5-6 combines with J gene TRBJ2-7; D perhaps matches TRBD2 (5 bases). CDR1 SGHDT and CDR2 YYEEEE come from the germline V gene. Trimming removed 1 base from V and 5 bases from J, with 10 bases in between. The CDR3 totals 13 residues. In DNA, the CDR3 is TGTGCCAGCAGCTTGACTAGGGTCCACGAGCAGTACTTC. Residues: CASSLTRVHEQYF.

This chain uses TRBV5-1 with TRBJ2-2; possibly TRBD1 for D (6 bases). Trimming shortened V by 4 bases and J by 5 bases, and 15 bases separated the two germline ends. Germline V gives CDR1 SGHRS, CDR2 YFSETQ. The CDR3 is 15 residues long. CDR3 DNA sequence: TGCGCCAGCAGCATCGGACAGCAAATGACCGGGGAGCTGTTTTTT. It specifies CASSIGQQMTGELFF.

J is TRBJ2-7 and V is TRBV5-5; 8 nucleotides align to TRBD2. CDR1 is SGHKS, CDR2 YYEKEE, per germline (reference sequence). The ends lost 4 bases at V and 0 bases at J; junction bases unmatched: 3. The CDR3 runs to 14 residues. In DNA form, the CDR3 reads TGTGCCAGCAGCCCGGGGGGGAGCTCCTACGAGCAGTACTTC. This translates into CASSPGGSSYEQYF. Full variable domain (rest looked up from reference TRBV5-5 and TRBJ2-7): DAGVTQSPTHLIKTRGQQVTLRCSPISGHKSVSWYQQVLGQGPQFIFQYYEKEERGRGNFPDRFSARQFPNYSSELNVNALLLGDSALYLCASSPGGSSYEQYFGPGTRLTVT.

This chain uses TRBV27 with TRBJ2-3; 9 positions match TRBD1. V was clipped by 6 bases and J by 1 base; unmatched bases: 5. The CDR3 runs to 15 residues. Germline assignment: CDR1 MNHEY and CDR2 SMNVEV (reference sequence). The CDR3 protein is CASRTGGSRTDTQYF. The CDR3 coding sequence is TGTGCCAGCAGGACAGGGGGATCGCGCACAGATACGCAGTATTTT.